These 28 T cell receptor beta chains were sequenced from one sample in a study of T cells in Graves' hyperthyroidism and ophthalmopathy. The investigators amplified TCR beta CDR3 regions from RNA transcripts. Primed by the HTBI set, a first-round RT-PCR was run on the TCR CDR3. One entry per CDR3 protein results from TCRdb running MiXCR on the multiplex PCR reads. The data hold more than 500,000 distinct CDR3 sequences, with approximately 14% observed a single time. The sequenced sample consisted of blood. These receptors were obtained from a woman in her thirties or forties with Graves' ophthalmopathy.

This clonotype occurred many times. The junction and the germline gene differ at one end; a read error may be behind it. The gene calls are TRBV7-8 and TRBJ1-1; D possibly corresponds to TRBD1 (6 bases). The CDR3 consists of 15 residues. Germline values: CDR1 SGHVS, CDR2 FQNEAQ. Here the CDR3 DNA reads TGTGCCAACAGCCTGGGCACAGGGTACGGCACTGAAGCTTTCTTT. The encoded protein is CANSLGTGYGTEAFF.

This clonotype was seen many times. The chain uses TRBV28 and TRBJ2-5, with D maybe TRBD2 (6 bases). With 3 bases removed from V and 7 bases from J, the gap between germline ends came to 21 bases. This CDR3 comprises 16 residues. From germline, CDR1 is MDHEN and CDR2 SYDVKM. CDR3 sequence (DNA): TGTGCCAGCAGTTTGGGACTCAGGGTGGGGATTGGGACCCAGTACTTC. This gives the protein CASSLGLRVGIGTQYF.

This chain uses TRBV20-1 with TRBJ2-5; D may be TRBD2 (6 bases). Trimming pared 1 base from V and 9 bases from J, leaving 21 bases between. The CDR3 is 15 amino acids. The germline gives CDR1 DFQATT, CDR2 SNEGSKA (reference sequence). The CDR3 DNA reads as TGCAGTGCTAGAGTGCCATCTGGGGCGGCGGGGTCCCAGTACTTC. Translation gives CSARVPSGAAGSQYF.

This clonotype was observed many times. The V and J genes are TRBV30 and TRBJ1-1; 8 bases line up with TRBD1. CDR3 size: 14 residues. The V gene's germline CDR1 is GTSNPN and CDR2 SVGIG (reference sequence). With V trimmed by 5 bases and J by 5 bases, 10 bases remained unmatched. The CDR3 DNA reads as TGTGCCTGGGACCCGGGGACAGGAGATACTGAAGCTTTCTTT. As protein: CAWDPGTGDTEAFF.

This clonotype came up many times. V usage is TRBV12-3 or TRBV12-4 and J usage is TRBJ1-1, with 8 bases matching TRBD1. The CDR3 runs to 13 residues. V lost 6 bases, J lost 3 bases, and 3 bases stayed unmatched. The CDR3 nucleotides are TGTGCCAGCAGGCGGGACAGGTACACTGAAGCTTTCTTT. Its protein product is CASRRDRYTEAFF.

This chain links TRBV9 with TRBJ1-3; D ambiguous. Germline V gene lookup returns CDR1 SGDLS and CDR2 YYNGEE. The CDR3 extends over 15 amino acids. V was trimmed by 4 bases and J by 0 bases, leaving 11 bases between them. The CDR3 sequence: CASSKDPSSGNTIYF. The CDR3 coding sequence is TGTGCCAGCAGCAAGGACCCGAGCTCTGGAAACACCATATATTTT. The full variable domain, its missing parts supplied by reference TRBV9 and TRBJ1-3, is DSGVTQTPKHLITATGQRVTLRCSPRSGDLSVYWYQQSLDQGLQFLIQYYNGEERAKGNILERFSAQQFPDLHSELNLSSLELGDSALYFCASSKDPSSGNTIYFGEGSWLTVV.

This clonotype was seen ten or more times. The V gene is TRBV28, the J gene TRBJ2-5, with a possible D match to TRBD2 (5 bases). Trimming shortened V by 4 bases and J by 1 base, and 13 bases separated the two germline ends. The CDR3 totals 15 residues. Germline CDR1 is MDHEN and CDR2 is SYDVKM. CDR3 residues: CASSSSLGSQETQYF. The DNA for the CDR3 is TGTGCCAGCAGTTCATCACTAGGGTCCCAAGAGACCCAGTACTTC.

This clonotype was detected many times. Germline is not matched at one junction end, which may reflect a read error. The J gene is TRBJ2-5, the V gene TRBV7-7; 7 bases align to TRBD2. This CDR3 is built from 15 residues. Germline CDR1 is SSHAT and CDR2 is FNYEAQ (reference sequence). The CDR3 is CASSAQGGRGETQYF. CDR3 bases: TGTGCTAGCAGCGCCCAGGGAGGGAGGGGAGAGACCCAGTACTTC.

This clonotype was seen ten or more times. The chain joins TRBV5-1 to TRBJ2-5, with D possibly being TRBD1 or TRBD2 (5 bases each). The CDR3 covers 13 residues. Between the trimmed V and J ends, which lost 2 bases and 4 bases, there was a span of 9 bases. Germline V gene sequence: CDR1 SGHRS, CDR2 YFSETQ. CDR3: CASSFGTGETQYF. For the CDR3, the DNA is TGCGCCAGCAGCTTCGGGACGGGAGAGACCCAGTACTTC.

This clonotype was recorded at least ten times. The chain carries TRBV7-8 and TRBJ1-3, with D unclear. V was shortened by 1 base and J by 6 bases, with 13 bases between the two germline ends. CDR3 length equals 15 residues. Germline-derived CDR1 and CDR2 are SGHVS and FQNEAQ. The CDR3 region has the DNA TGTGCCAGCAGCTTAGAGGTCCAAACCCTAAACACCATATATTTT. Encoded protein: CASSLEVQTLNTIYF.

This clonotype showed up many times. The V and J genes are TRBV28 and TRBJ2-6; D remains ambiguous. Germline values: CDR1 MDHEN, CDR2 SYDVKM. Trimming took off 10 bases at V and 6 bases at J, with 16 bases between the two ends. The CDR3 is 14 amino acids. The CDR3 reads CATRSELAANVLTF. CDR3 bases: TGTGCCACCCGATCCGAGCTGGCGGCCAACGTCCTGACTTTC. Complete variable domain (other parts from reference TRBV28 and TRBJ2-6): DVKVTQSSRYLVKRTGEKVFLECVQDMDHENMFWYRQDPGLGLRLIYFSYDVKMKEKGDIPEGYSVSREKKERFSLILESASTNQTSMYLCATRSELAANVLTFGAGSRLTVL.

The sample holds a few counts of this clonotype. The chain is built from TRBV28 and TRBJ2-7, with 10 bases fitting TRBD1. The CDR3 spans 16 residues. With V trimmed by 3 bases and J by 4 bases, 9 bases remained unmatched. The germline CDR1 and CDR2 sequences are MDHEN and SYDVKM. The CDR3 region has the DNA TGTGCCAGCAGTTTCTTCATCGACAGGGGGCAATACGAGCAGTACTTC. This encodes CASSFFIDRGQYEQYF.

This clonotype occurred a few times. CDR3: CASSQGLAGITETQYF. CDR3 nucleotide sequence: TGTGCCAGCAGTCAAGGACTAGCGGGGATAACAGAGACCCAGTACTTC. The chain employs TRBV27 and TRBJ2-5, with 12 bases identical to TRBD2. The V and J ends lost 5 bases and 4 bases, in that order; junction bases with no gene match: 8. Germline CDR1 reads MNHEY; CDR2 reads SMNVEV (reference sequence). This CDR3 is 16 amino acids long.

The V and J genes are TRBV4-1 and TRBJ2-2, with a tentative D call TRBD2 (5 bases). CDR1 is MGHRA and CDR2 is YSYEKL in the germline V gene. The CDR3 spans 14 residues. Trimming pared 1 base from V and 6 bases from J, leaving 9 bases between. CDR3 protein: CASSQVEGSGELFF. CDR3 DNA sequence: TGCGCCAGCAGCCAAGTCGAGGGCTCCGGGGAGCTGTTTTTT.

Ten or more counts support this clonotype. The chain links TRBV6-1 to TRBJ2-2; TRBD1 might be the D (5 bases). Trimming cost V 5 bases and J 6 bases, with 7 bases left between them. CDR1 and CDR2 from the germline V gene are MNHNS and SASEGT. The CDR3 runs 12 residues. The CDR3 nucleotides are TGTGCCAGCAGTCCCAGGGCCGGGGAGCTGTTTTTT. This codes for CASSPRAGELFF.

The chain couples TRBV11-2 to TRBJ2-1, with D unclear. V lost 1 base to trimming and J lost 4 bases, with 8 bases between them. CDR1 and CDR2 (germline): SGHAT, FQNNGV. The CDR3 runs 14 residues. The CDR3 loop reads CASSLGTSYNEQFF. The CDR3 bases are TGTGCCAGCAGCTTAGGGACGTCATACAATGAGCAGTTCTTC.

This clonotype turned up a few times. This rearrangement joins TRBV4-1 to TRBJ1-5; D is undetermined. The CDR3 is made up of 15 amino acids. With 1 base removed from V and 4 bases from J, the gap between germline ends came to 11 bases. From germline, CDR1 is MGHRA and CDR2 YSYEKL. The DNA for the CDR3 is TGCGCCAGCAGCCAAGTACCGCGGGCGAATCAGCCCCAGCATTTT. Amino acid sequence: CASSQVPRANQPQHF.

In this sample, this clonotype turned up many times. The CDR3 loop is CASGAGWSGYTF. Here the CDR3 DNA reads TGTGCCAGCGGGGCAGGGTGGTCAGGCTACACCTTC. The V gene is TRBV6-1, the J gene TRBJ1-2; possibly TRBD1 for D (5 bases). Trimming pared 8 bases from V and 8 bases from J, leaving 15 bases between. CDR1 is MNHNS, CDR2 SASEGT, per germline. CDR3 length: 12 residues.

The table lists this clonotype with many counts. The chain couples TRBV28 to TRBJ2-7; 8 bases are shared with TRBD1. CDR1 and CDR2 (germline): MDHEN, SYDVKM. The CDR3 consists of 16 residues. With 6 bases clipped from V and 0 bases from J, the junction kept 10 bases outside the gene matches. In DNA form, the CDR3 reads TGTGCCAGCAGGACCGGAAACAGGGGGAGCTCCTACGAGCAGTACTTC. It is translated as CASRTGNRGSSYEQYF. The whole variable domain, remainder taken from reference TRBV28 and TRBJ2-7, is DVKVTQSSRYLVKRTGEKVFLECVQDMDHENMFWYRQDPGLGLRLIYFSYDVKMKEKGDIPEGYSVSREKKERFSLILESASTNQTSMYLCASRTGNRGSSYEQYFGPGTRLTVT.

This clonotype has a count of ten or more. The rearrangement links TRBV27 to TRBJ1-1; D perhaps matches TRBD1 (6 bases). Germline V gene data show CDR1 as MNHEY and CDR2 as SMNVEV (reference sequence). The CDR3 has 13 amino acids. V lost 2 bases and J lost 8, with 12 bases in between. CDR3 sequence (DNA): TGTGCCAGCAGTTTACTTTTGGACAGCGAAGCTTTCTTT. This gives the protein CASSLLLDSEAFF.

The V and J genes are TRBV18 and TRBJ1-1, with no clear D. This CDR3 is 12 amino acids long. Trimming took off 3 bases at V and 7 bases at J, with 9 bases between the two ends. Germline V gene sequence: CDR1 KGHSH, CDR2 LQKENI. The CDR3 nucleotides read TGTGCCAGCTCACCGGACGGAAGTGAAGCTTTCTTT. Residues: CASSPDGSEAFF.

This chain links TRBV18 with TRBJ1-5; TRBD1 is a possible D gene (5 bases). The CDR3 is 14 residues long. Germline lookup yields CDR1 KGHSH and CDR2 LQKENI. Trimming took 3 bases from V and 6 from J, leaving 12 bases between them. In nucleotides, the CDR3 is TGTGCCAGCTCACCCGGGGGGAGCGCTCAGCCCCAGCATTTT. Translating gives CASSPGGSAQPQHF.

This rearrangement joins TRBV14 to TRBJ2-7; 9 positions agree with TRBD2. With 1 base clipped from V and 3 bases from J, the junction kept 13 bases outside the gene matches. CDR1 is SGHDN, CDR2 FVKESK, per germline. The length of the CDR3 is 18 residues. The CDR3 coding sequence is TGTGCCAGCAGCCAAGGACCGACTAGCGGACTAACTTTCTACGAGCAGTACTTC. Translating it yields CASSQGPTSGLTFYEQYF.

This clonotype showed up many times. This sequence joins TRBV6-2 or TRBV6-3 and TRBJ1-1; D unresolved. CDR3 length: 16 residues. V gave up 0 bases and J gave up 2 bases, with 13 bases separating them. CDR1 and CDR2 (germline): MNHEY, SVGEGT. The CDR3 sequence is CASSYSEGNPNTEAFF. The CDR3 coding sequence is TGTGCCAGCAGTTACTCGGAGGGAAATCCAAACACTGAAGCTTTCTTT.

This clonotype was counted ten times or more. J is TRBJ2-2 and V is TRBV19; 10 positions agree with TRBD1. Per the germline V gene, CDR1 is LNHDA and CDR2 is SQIVND (reference sequence). This CDR3 has 16 amino acids. The V segment lost 9 bases and the J segment 0 bases; nucleotides outside the gene matches: 7. Here the CDR3 DNA reads TGTGCCAGCAACCGGGACAGGGGCGCGAACACCGGGGAGCTGTTTTTT. Protein sequence: CASNRDRGANTGELFF.

This clonotype was detected ten times or more. The V and J genes are TRBV6-1 and TRBJ1-2; 9 bases are shared with TRBD1. CDR1 and CDR2 from the germline V gene are MNHNS and SASEGT. V gave up 5 bases and J gave up 4 bases; unmatched junction bases: 8. This CDR3 contains 15 residues. DNA of the CDR3: TGTGCCAGCAGTCCCCAGGGACAGGGCCTCTATGGCTACACCTTC. It specifies CASSPQGQGLYGYTF.

This clonotype was picked up many times. This sequence joins TRBV4-1 and TRBJ1-5, with 7 bases matching TRBD1. The CDR3 loop spans 16 amino acids. Germline trimming cut 0 bases from V and 6 bases from J; bases unmatched to any gene: 8. Germline loops: CDR1 MGHRA, CDR2 YSYEKL. The CDR3 DNA reads as TGCGCCAGCAGCCAAGATCAGTGGGAGGGGGCTCAGCCCCAGCATTTT. Translating gives CASSQDQWEGAQPQHF.

This clonotype was seen many times. V gene TRBV20-1 combines with J gene TRBJ1-1; 7 bases align to TRBD1. Germline V CDR1 and CDR2: DFQATT, SNEGSKA (reference sequence). V dropped 3 bases and J dropped 4; count of bases not matched to a gene: 14. The CDR3 is made up of 16 amino acids. CDR3 nucleotide sequence: TGCAGTGCTAGCCTCGGGACAGCCTACATTTCCACTGAAGCTTTCTTT. Its protein is CSASLGTAYISTEAFF.